Listed below are T cell receptor beta chains from one sample, sequenced in a study of T cell changes during pregnancy in multiple sclerosis. Only in-frame clones appear in the TCRdb table, and some are missing; sequencing was by immunoSEQ multiplex PCR. In the table there are about 46,000 clones, almost 95% of which are singletons. Sequencing used CD8+ T cells from peripheral blood mononuclear cells, obtained in the first trimester of pregnancy. The receptors derive from a female donor with multiple sclerosis, enrolled in a pregnancy study. CDR3s include the opening cysteine and the closing phenylalanine or tryptophan. D genes are given only for firm matches.

>TRBJ2-4|TRBD1|TRBV28
CASAQPGQGFPGDIQYF
TGTGCCAGCGCCCAGCCGGGACAGGGGTTCCCTGGGGACATTCAGTACTTC
>TRBJ2-7|-|TRBV27
CASSLDRTYEQYF
TGTGCCAGCAGTTTAGACAGGACCTACGAGCAGTACTTC
>TRBJ2-7|-|TRBV6-1
CASSEWGGSSYEQYF
TGTGCCAGCAGTGAATGGGGCGGATCCTCCTACGAGCAGTACTTC
>TRBJ2-7|TRBD2|TRBV6-1
CASHHLAGSLDEQYF
TGTGCCAGTCACCACCTAGCGGGCTCTCTGGACGAGCAGTACTTC
>TRBJ1-5|TRBD1|TRBV19
CASSIQGDVWNSNQPQHF
TGTGCCAGTAGTATACAGGGGGACGTTTGGAATAGCAATCAGCCCCAGCATTTT
>TRBJ1-1|-|TRBV10-1
CATSTGDTEAFF
TGCGCCACCTCTACAGGAGACACTGAAGCTTTCTTT
>TRBJ2-2|TRBD1|TRBV7-9
CASRNKDRGNTGELFF
TGTGCCAGCAGAAATAAGGACAGGGGAAACACCGGGGAGCTGTTTTTT
>TRBJ2-1|-|TRBV6-6
CASSYGPGGHNEQFF
TGTGCCAGCAGTTACGGCCCGGGGGGCCACAATGAGCAGTTCTTC
>TRBJ1-3|-|TRBV12-5
CASGLVRGISGNTIYF
TGTGCTAGTGGTTTGGTACGAGGCATCTCTGGAAACACCATATATTTT
>TRBJ1-2|TRBD1|TRBV6-4
CASSAGTGGDGYTF
TGTGCCAGCAGTGCCGGGACAGGGGGCGACGGCTACACCTTC
>TRBJ2-7|TRBD2|TRBV6-1
CASSDLMGGRADEQYF
TGTGCCAGCAGTGACCTTATGGGCGGGAGGGCGGACGAGCAGTACTTC